A single sample gave rise to the 9 T cell receptor beta chains below, sequenced in a study of blood T cell repertoires in COVID-19. Data came from immunoSEQ multiplex PCR; TCRdb stores just in-frame clones and leaves some out. The sample has roughly 12,000 clones, roughly 87% seen once. The sequencing input was peripheral blood. The receptors come from a man aged 80 or over with acute or convalescent COVID-19.

In this sample, this clone turned up once. The chain links TRBV27 to TRBJ1-5; perhaps TRBD1 as D (5 bases). Looked up from germline, CDR1 is MNHEY and CDR2 is SMNVEV (reference sequence). V lost 6 bases and J lost 5, with 11 bases in between. This CDR3 is built from 13 residues. In DNA, the CDR3 is TGTGCCAGCAGCAGGGCCGAGGATCAGCCCCAGCATTTT. It yields the protein CASSRAEDQPQHF.

The chain employs TRBV2 and TRBJ2-7; 7 bases agree with TRBD1. CDR1 and CDR2 from the germline V gene are SNHLY and FYNNEI. The V and J ends lost 6 bases and 2 bases, in that order; junction bases with no gene match: 7. The CDR3 consists of 14 residues. CDR3 protein: CASRRQGRTYEQYF. CDR3 in DNA: TGTGCCAGCAGAAGACAGGGACGGACCTACGAGCAGTACTTC.

The rearrangement joins TRBV2 to TRBJ1-5; D may be TRBD1 (5 bases). CDR1 and CDR2 from the germline V gene are SNHLY and FYNNEI. The CDR3 is 15 residues long. Between the trimmed V and J ends, which lost 8 bases and 5 bases, there was a span of 19 bases. Here the CDR3 DNA reads TGTGCCAGCGGGGGGGAGACAGACCTCTATCAGCCCCAGCATTTT. Translation: CASGGETDLYQPQHF.

The CDR3 loop reads CASSINSGGVETQYF. Here the CDR3 DNA reads TGTGCCAGTAGTATTAATTCGGGGGGCGTGGAGACCCAGTACTTC. J is TRBJ2-5 and V is TRBV19, with a tentative D call TRBD2 (7 bases). V was shortened by 3 bases and J by 5 bases, with 16 bases between the two germline ends. Germline V gene lookup returns CDR1 LNHDA and CDR2 SQIVND (reference sequence). The CDR3 loop spans 15 amino acids.

The rearrangement links TRBV5-1 to TRBJ1-2; 7 bases align to TRBD1. CDR1 SGHRS and CDR2 YFSETQ come from the germline V gene. V dropped 3 bases and J dropped 4; count of bases not matched to a gene: 9. The CDR3 has 15 amino acids. The CDR3 nucleotides are TGCGCCAGCAGCTCACCGAGACAGGGCGGCTATGGCTACACCTTC. Translated, it gives CASSSPRQGGYGYTF.

This clone was detected once. The J gene is TRBJ2-2, the V gene TRBV25-1; possible D gene TRBD1, 5 bases. The CDR3 totals 17 residues. CDR1 MGHDK and CDR2 SYGVNS come from the germline V gene. Trimming took 6 bases from V and 6 from J, leaving 23 bases between them. This CDR3 reads CASRADSRLGPAGELFF. The CDR3, as DNA: TGTGCCAGCAGAGCTGACTCCCGCTTGGGGCCGGCCGGGGAGCTGTTTTTT.

This chain uses TRBV7-2 with TRBJ1-1, with TRBD1 as a possible D gene (6 bases). V was pared by 6 bases and J by 0 bases, with 11 bases between. The germline V gene has CDR1 SGHTA and CDR2 FQGNSA. The CDR3 sequence is 14 residues long. In nucleotides, the CDR3 is TGTGCCAGCAGAACCGGGACACTGAACACTGAAGCTTTCTTT. Protein product: CASRTGTLNTEAFF.

CDR3 in DNA: TGTGCCAGCAGCCGACTAGCGGGGAGCACAGATACGCAGTATTTT. The encoded protein is CASSRLAGSTDTQYF. The rearrangement joins TRBV14 to TRBJ2-3; TRBD2 matches 11 bases. Per germline, CDR1 SGHDN and CDR2 FVKESK. The CDR3 consists of 15 residues. V dropped 4 bases and J dropped 0; count of bases not matched to a gene: 0.

This chain joins TRBV18 and TRBJ1-1; 8 nucleotides agree with TRBD1. J gave up 0 bases and V 1 base, and 1 base lay outside the gene matches. The germline V gene has CDR1 KGHSH and CDR2 LQKENI. This CDR3 region has 15 residues. The CDR3 reads CASSPLDRVNTEAFF. The DNA for the CDR3 is TGTGCCAGCTCACCACTGGACAGGGTGAACACTGAAGCTTTCTTT.